A selection of T cell receptor beta chains follows, all from one sample in a study of graft-versus-host responses after intestinal transplantation. Profiling relied on immunoSEQ multiplex PCR, and the TCRdb table lists in-frame clones only, not all of them. Of around 45,000 clones listed, roughly 94% are singletons. The sequencing here drew on PBMCs, taken about 350 days after intestinal transplant. The receptors were gathered from a human patient who received an intestinal transplant, so some T cells may come from the graft donor. CDR3s include the opening cysteine and the closing phenylalanine or tryptophan. A D gene is named only where the DNA matches it firmly. The listing skips clone size in some rows; elsewhere it reads once, few, many or a size class.

13	TRBV2	-	TRBJ1-5	-	CASRLGADGTQHF	TGTGCCAGCAGGTTAGGAGCGGACGGGACCCAGCATTTT
17	TRBV7-3	-	TRBJ2-1	TRBD1	CASSLIPRQGSYNEQFF	TGTGCCAGCAGCTTAATTCCCCGACAGGGATCCTACAATGAGCAGTTCTTC
15	TRBV5-1	-	TRBJ2-1	TRBD1	CASRQGQGYYNEQFF	TGCGCCAGCAGACAGGGACAGGGGTACTACAATGAGCAGTTCTTC
14	TRBV7-9	-	TRBJ1-1	-	CASSPSGANTEAFF	TGTGCCAGCAGCCCTTCAGGGGCTAACACTGAAGCTTTCTTT
16	TRBV5-1	-	TRBJ2-1	-	CASSPSGPGANNEQFF	TGCGCCAGCAGCCCTAGTGGTCCGGGGGCCAACAATGAGCAGTTCTTC
16	TRBV5-1	-	TRBJ2-3	TRBD2	CASSLGASGSTDTQYF	TGCGCCAGCAGCTTGGGGGCTAGCGGAAGCACAGATACGCAGTATTTT
15	TRBV25-1	-	TRBJ1-6	-	CASSEWGGLNSPLHF	TGTGCCAGCAGTGAATGGGGAGGTTTGAATTCACCCCTCCACTTT
14	TRBV6-5	once	TRBJ1-5	TRBD1	CASSTRDSNQPQHF	TGTGCCAGCAGTACCCGGGACAGTAATCAGCCCCAGCATTTT
11	TRBV15	once	TRBJ2-5	-	CATSRKETQYF	TGTGCCACCAGCAGAAAGGAGACCCAGTACTTC
12	TRBV14	-	TRBJ1-2	-	CASSQETGGYTF	TGTGCCAGCAGCCAAGAGACTGGTGGCTACACCTTC
15	TRBV27	-	TRBJ2-1	TRBD2	CASSLAGGPVNEQFF	TGTGCCAGCAGTTTAGCGGGAGGGCCTGTTAATGAGCAGTTCTTC
14	TRBV5-1	-	TRBJ1-1	-	CASSLGLGQRNAFF	TGCGCCAGCAGCTTGGGTTTGGGTCAGAGGAATGCTTTCTTT
15	TRBV10-3	once	TRBJ2-2	TRBD1	CAISPGTGGTGELFF	TGTGCCATCAGCCCCGGGACAGGAGGGACCGGGGAGCTGTTTTTT
14	TRBV4-1	-	TRBJ2-7	-	CASSQVQEVYEQYF	TGCGCCAGCAGCCAAGTACAGGAGGTCTACGAGCAGTACTTC
14	TRBV6-5	once	TRBJ2-1	TRBD2	CASSYSLAGDDRFF	TGTGCCAGCAGTTACTCCCTAGCGGGAGACGATCGGTTCTTC
16	TRBV5-4	-	TRBJ2-1	TRBD2	CASTLPGLAVNNEQFF	TGTGCCAGCACCTTGCCGGGACTAGCGGTGAACAATGAGCAGTTCTTC
15	TRBV10-3	-	TRBJ2-1	-	CAISDRWLARDEQFF	TGTGCCATCAGTGATAGGTGGCTAGCGAGGGATGAGCAGTTCTTC
14	TRBV2	-	TRBJ2-5	-	CASRLWEQGETQYF	TGTGCCAGCAGACTTTGGGAGCAGGGAGAGACCCAGTACTTC
17	TRBV4-1	-	TRBJ2-6	TRBD1	CASSLGQARSGANVLTF	TGCGCCAGCAGCCTCGGACAGGCCCGGTCTGGGGCCAACGTCCTGACTTTC
15	TRBV5-5	-	TRBJ2-3	TRBD1	CASSSTGGFRDTQYF	TGTGCCAGCAGCTCCACAGGGGGCTTTAGAGATACGCAGTATTTT
12	TRBV18	-	TRBJ1-1	-	CASSTVNTEAFF	TGTGCCAGCTCAACGGTTAACACTGAAGCTTTCTTT
15	TRBV4-2	-	TRBJ2-7	TRBD2	CASSQGLAGDYEQYF	TGTGCCAGCAGCCAAGGGCTAGCGGGTGACTACGAGCAGTACTTC
15	TRBV7-6	-	TRBJ1-2	TRBD1	CASSPGDRDGYGYTF	TGTGCCAGCAGCCCAGGGGACAGGGATGGCTATGGCTACACCTTC
15	TRBV7-7	-	TRBJ2-2	TRBD2	CASSQGLEGTGELFF	TGTGCCAGCAGCCAGGGACTAGAGGGCACCGGGGAGCTGTTTTTT
14	TRBV5-6	-	TRBJ2-3	TRBD1	CASRTQGPPDTQYF	TGTGCCAGCAGAACACAGGGGCCCCCAGATACGCAGTATTTT
14	TRBV7-2	once	TRBJ2-7	-	CASSLNPTGSEQYF	TGTGCCAGCAGCTTAAACCCAACAGGGAGCGAGCAGTACTTC
15	TRBV6-5	-	TRBJ2-5	-	CASSFSGLAQETQYF	TGTGCCAGCAGTTTCTCAGGACTCGCACAAGAGACCCAGTACTTC
16	TRBV11-3	-	TRBJ1-1	-	CASSSRIKGMNTEAFF	TGTGCCAGCAGCTCTAGAATTAAAGGAATGAACACTGAAGCTTTCTTT
18	TRBV7-9	-	TRBJ1-6	TRBD1	CASSLGVTGGSYNSPLHF	TGTGCCAGCAGCTTAGGAGTCACAGGGGGCTCCTATAATTCACCCCTCCACTTT
13	TRBV6-5	-	TRBJ2-7	-	CASSYAGRHEQYF	TGTGCCAGCAGTTATGCCGGTCGTCACGAGCAGTACTTC
17	TRBV7-6	-	TRBJ1-4	-	CASSLDIWTASNEKLFF	TGTGCCAGCAGCCTCGATATTTGGACGGCATCAAATGAAAAACTGTTTTTT
15	TRBV5-1	-	TRBJ1-4	-	CASSSDSLRSEKLFF	TGCGCCAGCAGCTCCGACAGTCTCAGGAGTGAAAAACTGTTTTTT
18	TRBV27	once	TRBJ1-6	TRBD1	CASSSQSTGGYYNSPLHF	TGTGCCAGCAGTTCTCAGTCTACAGGGGGTTACTATAATTCACCCCTCCACTTT
16	TRBV10-3	once	TRBJ2-3	-	CAISGGHTAGTDTQYF	TGTGCCATCAGTGGGGGACACACCGCAGGCACAGATACGCAGTATTTT
13	TRBV18	once	TRBJ2-1	-	CASSPQGPHEQFF	TGTGCCAGCTCACCTCAGGGCCCCCATGAGCAGTTCTTC
15	TRBV7-2	-	TRBJ1-1	-	CASSLAGFGDTEAFF	TGTGCCAGCAGCTTAGCGGGGTTCGGGGACACTGAAGCTTTCTTT
14	TRBV5-4	-	TRBJ1-2	-	CASSSPPGEGGYTF	TGTGCCAGCAGCTCCCCACCGGGGGAGGGGGGCTACACCTTC
14	TRBV18	-	TRBJ2-5	TRBD2	CASSPTRGEETQYF	TGTGCCAGCTCACCGACTCGGGGGGAAGAGACCCAGTACTTC
15	TRBV19	-	TRBJ2-7	TRBD1	CATAPGTGSSYEQYF	TGTGCCACCGCGCCCGGGACAGGGTCCTCCTACGAGCAGTACTTC
11	TRBV5-4	-	TRBJ2-7	-	CASSADYEQYF	TGTGCCAGCAGCGCTGACTACGAGCAGTACTTC
16	TRBV28	-	TRBJ2-5	-	CASSFRGPGRFETQYF	TGTGCCAGCAGTTTCCGGGGGCCAGGAAGATTTGAGACCCAGTACTTC
13	TRBV29-1	once	TRBJ1-3	TRBD1	CSVAWTGGNTIYF	TGCAGCGTTGCGTGGACAGGGGGAAACACCATATATTTT
13	TRBV5-6	-	TRBJ1-2	-	CASSLELNYGYTF	TGTGCCAGCAGCTTGGAGCTCAACTATGGCTACACCTTC
13	TRBV7-7	-	TRBJ1-5	-	CASSQGWDQPQHF	TGTGCCAGCAGCCAAGGGTGGGATCAGCCCCAGCATTTT
16	TRBV11-2	-	TRBJ2-7	TRBD2	CASSYFTSGRRYEQYF	TGTGCCAGCAGCTACTTTACTAGCGGGAGGAGGTACGAGCAGTACTTC
15	TRBV13	-	TRBJ2-3	TRBD2	CASSLREGRTDTQYF	TGTGCCAGCTCCCTGCGGGAGGGGCGCACAGATACGCAGTATTTT
13	TRBV10-1	-	TRBJ1-6	TRBD1	CASSPRGNSPLHF	TGCGCCAGCAGTCCCAGGGGGAATTCACCCCTCCACTTT
15	TRBV28	-	TRBJ2-7	TRBD1	CASSPEDRVPLEQYF	TGTGCCAGCAGTCCAGAAGACAGGGTCCCTCTCGAGCAGTACTTC
14	TRBV7-9	-	TRBJ2-7	-	CASSFNSGIDEQYF	TGTGCCAGCAGCTTCAATAGTGGGATCGACGAGCAGTACTTC
16	TRBV18	-	TRBJ2-3	-	CASSPTTGLAGDTQYF	TGTGCCAGCTCACCAACGACTGGGCTAGCCGGAGATACGCAGTATTTT
16	TRBV6-1	-	TRBJ2-5	TRBD2	CASSGILGLAEETQYF	TGTGCCAGCAGTGGAATCCTAGGACTAGCGGAAGAGACCCAGTACTTC
16	TRBV13	-	TRBJ2-7	TRBD2	CASSFTIWGGSYEQYF	TGTGCCAGCAGCTTTACTATCTGGGGGGGCTCCTACGAGCAGTACTTC